This is a list of T cell receptor beta chains from one sample in a study of T cells in Graves' hyperthyroidism and ophthalmopathy. In TCRdb, the multiplex PCR reads were re-called with MiXCR into one record per CDR3 protein. The sample shows a few hundred thousand distinct CDR3 sequences, 46% of them seen only once. The sequenced sample was peripheral blood or thyroid tissue (not recorded which). All receptors come from a woman aged 18-29 years with Graves' hyperthyroidism. CDR3s include the opening cysteine and the closing phenylalanine or tryptophan. Fields, in order: D gene, J gene, clone size, V gene, CDR3 DNA, CDR3 protein. The D gene is left open where the match is weak. Clone size, where shown, is once, few, many, or a class for clones that have expanded.

. TRBJ2-5 many TRBV7-3 TGTGCCAGCAGCCCCTCTGTGATACAAGAGACCCAGTACTTC CASSPSVIQETQYF
. TRBJ1-4 many TRBV12-3/TRBV12-4 TGTGCCAGCAGTGCTCGGCCAGTTAATGAAAAACTGTTTTTT CASSARPVNEKLFF
TRBD1 TRBJ1-2 . TRBV15 TGTGCCACCAGCAGAGGTGTGGGACAGGGGGGCTACACCTTC CATSRGVGQGGYTF
. TRBJ2-6 many TRBV29-1 TGCAGCGTTCAGGGAGCAGGGGCCAACGTCCTGACTTTC CSVQGAGANVLTF
. TRBJ1-4 . TRBV9 TGTGCCAGCAGCGTAGACCAGGTTGGGGAAAAACTGTTTTTT CASSVDQVGEKLFF
. TRBJ2-7 many TRBV7-9 TGTGCCAGCAGCCCCAGGGCAGTGTCCTCCTACGAGCAGTACTTC CASSPRAVSSYEQYF
. TRBJ1-4 many TRBV12-3/TRBV12-4 TGTGCCAGCAGTTTAGCCATGGACGAAAAACTGTTTTTT CASSLAMDEKLFF
. TRBJ1-1 many TRBV3-1 TGTGCCAGCAGCCAAGAGGACACGAACACTGAAGCTTTCTTT CASSQEDTNTEAFF
TRBD2 TRBJ2-7 many TRBV7-9 TGTGCCAGCAGCTCAGCCCTACTAGCGGACCCCTACGAGCAGTACTTC CASSSALLADPYEQYF
TRBD2 TRBJ2-7 many TRBV20-1 TGCAGTGCCACTAGCGGGAACTCCTACGAGCAGTACTTC CSATSGNSYEQYF
. TRBJ2-6 many TRBV24-1 TGTGCCACCAGTGATTTGCGGGACTCTGGGGCCAACGTCCTGACTTTC CATSDLRDSGANVLTF
. TRBJ1-2 many TRBV20-1 TGCAGTGCTAGAACGGGCGGCGACTATGGCTACACCTTC CSARTGGDYGYTF
. TRBJ2-3 . TRBV24-1 TGTGCCACCAGTGACCCCGGACTTGGGGGCACAGATACGCAGTATTTT CATSDPGLGGTDTQYF
. TRBJ1-6 . TRBV20-1 TGCAGTGCTAGAGGGCAGGATAATTCACCCCTCCACTTT CSARGQDNSPLHF
TRBD1 TRBJ1-3 many TRBV7-9 TGTGCCAGCAGCAGATGGGACAGGGGCTCTGGAAACACCATATATTTT CASSRWDRGSGNTIYF
TRBD2 TRBJ2-5 . TRBV7-6 TGTGCCAGCAGCCCTTCGCTGGGGTGGGGGGGCCAAGAGACCCAGTACTTC CASSPSLGWGGQETQYF
. TRBJ2-2 . TRBV10-3 . CAISEYTGAPYEQYFGPGTGELFF
. TRBJ1-5 few TRBV10-3 TGTGCCATCAGTGAGCAGGGTAGCAATCAGCCCCAGCATTTT CAISEQGSNQPQHF
. TRBJ1-1 many TRBV29-1 TGCAGCGTTGAGGTCCACTCGAACACTGAAGCTTTCTTT CSVEVHSNTEAFF
TRBD2 TRBJ2-7 . TRBV20-1 TGCAGTGCTCTAAACAGCGGGAGGGCCTACGAGCAGTACTTC CSALNSGRAYEQYF
TRBD2 TRBJ2-3 few TRBV7-4 TGTGCCAGCAGCTTAGCGGGTTGGACTAGCGGGACTAGCACAGATACGCAGTATTTT CASSLAGWTSGTSTDTQYF
. TRBJ2-1 few TRBV20-1 TGCAGGACAGGACCGAATGAGCAGTTCTTC CRTGPNEQFF
. TRBJ1-2 many TRBV20-1 TGCAGTGCTATCGAGGGGACGGGTCGGGGCTACACCTTC CSAIEGTGRGYTF
. TRBJ2-5 many TRBV7-2 TGTGCCAGCAGCCCCCGGTTAGGAGCGGAGACCCAGTACTTC CASSPRLGAETQYF
TRBD2 TRBJ2-7 . TRBV29-1 TGCAGCGTTGCGTCTCCCGGGACTAATTTAGGAAGGGAGCAGTACTTC CSVASPGTNLGREQYF
TRBD1 TRBJ1-2 . TRBV11-1 TGTGCCAGCAGCCCTTATGAGGGACAGCTCGCCTATGGCTACACCTTC CASSPYEGQLAYGYTF
. TRBJ1-1 . TRBV30 TGTGCCTGGAGTGAAGGCCAGGGGCACAACACTGAAGCTTTCTTT CAWSEGQGHNTEAFF
. TRBJ1-5 many TRBV7-2 TGTGCCAGCAGCCCACTGGGGGGTAGGCAGCCCCAGCATTTT CASSPLGGRQPQHF
. TRBJ2-5 few TRBV5-1 TGCGCCAGCAGCTTACAGGGACGGGTCCAAGAGACCCAGTACTTC CASSLQGRVQETQYF
TRBD1 TRBJ1-4 many TRBV5-1 TGCGCCAGCAGCTCAATCGGACAGGCAACTAATGAAAAACTGTTTTTT CASSSIGQATNEKLFF